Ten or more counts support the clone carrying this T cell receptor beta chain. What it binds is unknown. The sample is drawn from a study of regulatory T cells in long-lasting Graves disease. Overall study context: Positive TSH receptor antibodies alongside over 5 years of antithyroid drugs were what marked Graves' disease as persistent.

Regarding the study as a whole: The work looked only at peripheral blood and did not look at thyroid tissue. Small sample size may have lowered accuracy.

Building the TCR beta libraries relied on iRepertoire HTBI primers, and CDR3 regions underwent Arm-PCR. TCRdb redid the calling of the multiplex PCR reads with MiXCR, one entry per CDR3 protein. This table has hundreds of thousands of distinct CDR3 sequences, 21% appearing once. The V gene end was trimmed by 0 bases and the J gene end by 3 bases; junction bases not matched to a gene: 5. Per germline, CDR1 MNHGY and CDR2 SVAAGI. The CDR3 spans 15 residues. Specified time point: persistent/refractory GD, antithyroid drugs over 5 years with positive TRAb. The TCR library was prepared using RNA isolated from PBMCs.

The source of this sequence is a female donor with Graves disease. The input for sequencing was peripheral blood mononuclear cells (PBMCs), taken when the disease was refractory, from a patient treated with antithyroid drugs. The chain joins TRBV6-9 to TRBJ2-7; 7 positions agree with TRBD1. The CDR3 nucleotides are TGTGCCAGCAGTTATTCCGGGACAGCGCTCTACGAGCAGTACTTC. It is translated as CASSYSGTALYEQYF.